These 28 T cell receptor beta chains share one sample of origin, sequenced in a study of blood T cells in healthy people across ages. Then a second PCR, running about 7 to 11 cycles, was carried out with a sample-barcoded 5' primer and a J-beta primer mix. One entry per CDR3 protein, called by TCRdb with MiXCR from the 5' RACE reads. The sample includes 1.5 million to 2 million distinct CDR3 sequences, roughly 50% of them seen just once. The sample comprised blood. The receptors stem from a middle-aged woman in good health.

The V gene is TRBV27, the J gene TRBJ2-4; D is unresolved. This CDR3 has 16 amino acids. From germline, CDR1 is MNHEY and CDR2 SMNVEV (reference sequence). With 3 bases removed from V and 0 bases from J, the gap between germline ends came to 12 bases. Here the CDR3 DNA reads TGTGCCAGCAGTTTGGAGAAAGTCTTAGCCAAAAACATTCAGTACTTC. This gives the protein CASSLEKVLAKNIQYF.

The V and J genes are TRBV20-1 and TRBJ1-5, with unresolved D. This CDR3 is 15 amino acids long. Germline-derived CDR1 and CDR2 are DFQATT and SNEGSKA (reference sequence). V gave up 3 bases and J gave up 7 bases, with 19 bases separating them. CDR3 residues: CSASIVSGSGQPQHF. The CDR3 DNA is TGCAGTGCTAGTATTGTGTCAGGCTCGGGACAGCCCCAGCATTTT.

The chain links TRBV4-3 to TRBJ1-2; D is unresolved. The CDR3 is made up of 14 amino acids. Germline V gene lookup returns CDR1 LGHNA and CDR2 YSLEER. V dropped 0 bases and J dropped 1 base, with 6 bases sitting between them. CDR3 amino acids: CASSQDQINYGYTF. The CDR3 coding sequence is TGCGCCAGCAGCCAAGATCAGATTAACTATGGCTACACCTTC.

Ten or more counts support this clonotype. The rearrangement joins TRBV29-1 to TRBJ2-5; D is possibly TRBD1 or TRBD2 (5 bases each). V gave up 2 bases and J gave up 1 base, with 8 bases separating them. Germline values: CDR1 SQVTM, CDR2 ANQGSEA. The CDR3 spans 13 residues. The CDR3 loop is CSVERGVQETQYF. DNA for the CDR3: TGCAGCGTTGAACGAGGGGTCCAAGAGACCCAGTACTTC.

The chain employs TRBV7-2 and TRBJ2-3; 14 bases agree with TRBD2. The V gene's germline CDR1 is SGHTA and CDR2 FQGNSA. The CDR3 runs 20 residues. The J segment lost 5 bases and the V segment lost 3 bases, leaving 16 bases of the junction unmatched. The CDR3 spells CASSFPPVTSGGAGVDTQYF. CDR3 bases: TGTGCCAGCAGCTTCCCCCCCGTGACTAGCGGGGGGGCGGGGGTAGATACGCAGTATTTT.

This clonotype was observed a single time. The V call is TRBV7-6, the J call TRBJ2-1, with 10 bases matching TRBD2. This CDR3 is built from 18 residues. The V gene's germline CDR1 is SGHVS and CDR2 FNYEAQ. V lost 1 base and J lost 0; bases outside the gene matches: 6. The CDR3 DNA is TGTGCCAGCAGCTTAGGCCTAGCGGGGGCCTTCTCCTACAATGAGCAGTTCTTC. Protein product: CASSLGLAGAFSYNEQFF. Full variable domain (rest looked up from reference TRBV7-6 and TRBJ2-1): GAGVSQSPRYKVTKRGQDVALRCDPISGHVSLYWYRQALGQGPEFLTYFNYEAQQDKSGLPNDRFSAERPEGSISTLTIQRTEQRDSAMYRCASSLGLAGAFSYNEQFFGPGTRLTVL.

This chain uses TRBV20-1 with TRBJ1-6; TRBD1 matches at 7 bases. There are 14 residues in the CDR3. The junction had 4 bases not matched to a gene; V was cut back by 0 bases and J by 8 bases. Germline V gene sequence: CDR1 DFQATT, CDR2 SNEGSKA (reference sequence). As DNA, the CDR3 is TGCAGTGCTAGAGACACGGGACAGCATTCACCCCTCCACTTT. As protein: CSARDTGQHSPLHF.

The chain combines TRBV29-1 with TRBJ2-1; D unclear. The J call may be in error: the DNA end matches TRBJ2-7 better. Per germline, CDR1 SQVTM and CDR2 ANQGSEA. The CDR3 consists of 14 residues. CDR3 residues: CSVEDSFSYNEQYF. CDR3 coding DNA: TGCAGCGTTGAAGACAGTTTCAGCTACAATGAGCAGTACTTC.

The J gene is TRBJ1-2, the V gene TRBV12-3 or TRBV12-4; 8 bases are shared with TRBD1. This CDR3 has 17 amino acids. With 10 bases clipped from V and 7 bases from J, the junction kept 23 bases outside the gene matches. The CDR3 DNA reads as TGTGCCATCCCAAGACAGAACTCTAGGGACAGGCGGGGTGGCTACACCTTC. This translates into CAIPRQNSRDRRGGYTF.

V gene TRBV7-2 combines with J gene TRBJ2-3, with D perhaps assigned TRBD1 or TRBD2 (6 bases each). V lost 3 bases to trimming and J lost 0 bases, with 13 bases between them. CDR1 SGHTA and CDR2 FQGNSA come from the germline V gene. The CDR3 is 16 residues long. CDR3 nucleotides: TGTGCCAGCAGCTTCCTCGGGGGCCACAGCACAGATACGCAGTATTTT. Its protein product is CASSFLGGHSTDTQYF.

The chain combines TRBV7-2 with TRBJ2-5; maybe TRBD2 (7 bases). Trimming took off 1 base at V and 2 bases at J, with 17 bases between the two ends. The CDR3 runs to 17 residues. Germline V gene sequence: CDR1 SGHTA, CDR2 FQGNSA. The CDR3 bases are TGTGCCAGCAGCTTAGGGGTGATCGGGGGGCAACAAGAGACCCAGTACTTC. This sequence encodes CASSLGVIGGQQETQYF.

The chain joins TRBV7-2 to TRBJ2-5; 11 nucleotides align to TRBD2. From germline, CDR1 is SGHTA and CDR2 FQGNSA. J gave up 7 bases and V 4 bases, and 8 bases lay outside the gene matches. CDR3 length equals 15 residues. This chain's CDR3 is CASSSGTSGLWTQYF. In DNA, the CDR3 is TGTGCCAGCAGCTCGGGGACTAGCGGTTTATGGACCCAGTACTTC.

The chain joins TRBV28 to TRBJ2-2; tentative D call: TRBD1 (6 bases). The CDR3 consists of 16 residues. Trimming shortened V by 5 bases and J by 1 base, and 14 bases separated the two germline ends. The germline V gene encodes CDR1 MDHEN and CDR2 SYDVKM. CDR3 sequence reads: CASSAIYRENTGELFF. The CDR3 coding sequence is TGTGCCAGCAGTGCCATCTACAGGGAGAACACCGGGGAGCTGTTTTTT.

The chain has TRBV12-3 or TRBV12-4 and TRBJ2-1; TRBD1 agrees at 7 bases. With V trimmed by 3 bases and J by 5 bases, 10 bases remained unmatched. CDR3 length equals 16 residues. For the CDR3, the DNA is TGTGCCAGCAGTTTGGAGAGAGGACAGGTCCACAATGAGCAGTTCTTC. This translates into CASSLERGQVHNEQFF.

This clonotype was seen at least ten times. This chain's CDR3 is CASSPDGYGGANVLTF. The CDR3 DNA sequence: TGTGCCAGCAGTCCTGACGGATATGGTGGGGCCAACGTCCTGACTTTC. This rearrangement joins TRBV6-2 or TRBV6-3 to TRBJ2-6; unclear D gene. This CDR3 region has 16 residues. Trimming pared 5 bases from V and 3 bases from J, leaving 14 bases between. CDR1 is MNHEY and CDR2 is SVGEGT in the germline V gene.

The DNA of the CDR3 is TGTGCCAGCAGCCTTATAAACGAGCAGTACTTC. Amino acids: CASSLINEQYF. V and J are TRBV12-3 or TRBV12-4 and TRBJ2-7; D ambiguous. V lost 6 bases and J lost 5, with 8 bases in between. The CDR3 is made up of 11 amino acids.

The chain is built from TRBV2 and TRBJ2-5; D uncertain. The CDR3 covers 12 residues. V was shortened by 6 bases and J by 5 bases, with 10 bases between the two germline ends. From germline, CDR1 is SNHLY and CDR2 FYNNEI. The CDR3, as DNA: TGTGCCAGCAGGGGTGAAGGCGAGACCCAGTACTTC. It encodes CASRGEGETQYF.

The chain uses TRBV20-1 and TRBJ1-2; 8 positions match TRBD1. CDR3 length equals 14 residues. Germline V gene sequence: CDR1 DFQATT, CDR2 SNEGSKA (reference sequence). Trimming cost V 0 bases and J 11 bases; bases outside gene matches: 11. CDR3 nucleotide sequence: TGCAGTGCTAGAGATAGACAGGGGAGGTCGGGTTACACCTTC. Translation gives CSARDRQGRSGYTF.

The rearrangement uses TRBV5-4 and TRBJ2-5; 7 nucleotides match TRBD2. The CDR3 totals 16 residues. V shed 4 bases, J shed 4 bases, and the junction held 13 bases outside the gene matches. Germline V lookup: CDR1 SGHNT, CDR2 YYREEE (reference sequence). In nucleotides, the CDR3 is TGTGCCAGCAGCGATGGGAAACAGCGGGGCGGAGAGACCCAGTACTTC. The encoded protein is CASSDGKQRGGETQYF.

The CDR3 nucleotides are TGTGCCAGCACCCGGGGGGGACTAGTTTCAAATGAGCAGTACTTC. Its translation is CASTRGGLVSNEQYF. V usage is TRBV6-2 or TRBV6-3 and J usage is TRBJ2-5, with 8 bases fitting TRBD2. The CDR3 runs to 15 residues. V was clipped by 7 bases and J by 11 bases; unmatched bases: 18. Germline CDR1 is MNHEY and CDR2 is SVGEGT.

This chain connects TRBV2 to TRBJ1-4; 9 bases are shared with TRBD1. The CDR3 is 14 residues long. Germline CDR1 is SNHLY and CDR2 is FYNNEI. Trimming at V came to 4 bases and at J to 7 bases, leaving 4 bases not matched to a gene. In nucleotides, the CDR3 is TGTGCCAGCAGTGGAACAGGGGGCAGTGAAAAACTGTTTTTT. As protein: CASSGTGGSEKLFF.

This chain connects TRBV4-1 to TRBJ1-2, with D possibly matching TRBD1 (5 bases). This CDR3 has 17 residues. Looked up from germline, CDR1 is MGHRA and CDR2 is YSYEKL. V lost 4 bases to trimming and J lost 5 bases, with 23 bases between them. CDR3 nucleotide sequence: TGCGCCAGCAGCCGCCCAAGTCTCCTGGGGCGAGGGTATGGCTACACCTTC. Translation gives CASSRPSLLGRGYGYTF.

V and J are TRBV6-5 and TRBJ2-5; 8 bases agree with TRBD2. V lost 7 bases and J lost 2; bases outside the gene matches: 6. This CDR3 has 14 residues. Per the germline V gene, CDR1 is MNHEY and CDR2 is SVGAGI. CDR3 sequence reads: CASTAPGGQETQYF. In nucleotides, the CDR3 is TGTGCCAGCACGGCACCGGGGGGGCAAGAGACCCAGTACTTC.

This clonotype showed up just a few times. The J gene is TRBJ2-7, the V gene TRBV15; 10 positions agree with TRBD2. The J call may be incorrect, as the DNA end agrees better with TRBJ2-5. The germline V gene has CDR1 LNHNV and CDR2 YYDKDF (reference sequence). This CDR3 is 16 amino acids long. For the CDR3, the DNA is TGTGCCACCAACCCGAGAGCGGGGGGGTTACAAGAGACCCAGTACTTC. Encoded protein: CATNPRAGGLQETQYF.

Turning to this clonotype: Its ends do not fully match the called genes, so a read error is possible. The chain joins TRBV3-1 to TRBJ2-3, with D perhaps being TRBD1 or TRBD2 (5 bases each). The CDR3 is 18 residues long. Germline-derived CDR1 and CDR2 are LGHDT and YNNKEL (reference sequence). This CDR3 reads CASSEELGTGLNTDTQYF. CDR3 in DNA: TGTGCCAGCAGCGAAGAGTTGGGGACCGGCTTAAACACAGATACGCAGTATTTT.

V gene TRBV5-1 combines with J gene TRBJ1-1; possible D gene TRBD1, 6 bases. The V end lost 0 bases, the J end lost 4 bases, and 16 bases lay between the germline ends. The CDR3 is 16 residues long. Germline CDR1 is SGHRS and CDR2 is YFSETQ. CDR3 protein: CASSLVSVTGSTEAFF. DNA for the CDR3: TGCGCCAGCAGCTTGGTCTCGGTTACAGGGAGCACTGAAGCTTTCTTT.

This clonotype came up a few times. The V call is TRBV11-2, the J call TRBJ2-7; D is undetermined. CDR1 is SGHAT and CDR2 is FQNNGV in the germline V gene. The CDR3 is 14 residues long. Trimming shortened V by 3 bases and J by 2 bases, and 11 bases separated the two germline ends. The CDR3 loop reads CASSFYTAPYEQYF. The CDR3 nucleotides are TGTGCCAGCAGCTTCTACACAGCCCCCTACGAGCAGTACTTC. Based on the CDR3 plus reference TRBV11-2 and TRBJ2-7, the full variable domain is EAGVAQSPRYKIIEKRQSVAFWCNPISGHATLYWYQQILGQGPKLLIQFQNNGVVDDSQLPKDRFSAERLKGVDSTLKIQPAKLEDSAVYLCASSFYTAPYEQYFGPGTRLTVT.

The chain is built from TRBV6-6 and TRBJ2-4, with D hard to call. The end of the DNA is better explained by TRBJ2-7, so the J call may be wrong. This CDR3 has 12 residues. Germline values: CDR1 MNHNY, CDR2 SVGAGI (reference sequence). The CDR3, as DNA: TGTGCCAGCAGTTACCGGAACTACGAGCAGTACTTC. Its protein is CASSYRNYEQYF.